This is a list of T cell receptor beta chains from one sample in a study of shared clonotypes between healthy human individuals. The repertoire was sequenced with immunoSEQ multiplex PCR; TCRdb's copy has only in-frame clones and lacks some. The sample has 2.3 million or so clones; 85% to 95% are singletons. Sequenced sample: naive CD4+ T cells from PBMCs. The receptors stem from a man between 18 and 29 years old in good health. Some clones in this sample may be carry-over from other donors' samples. CDR3s include the opening cysteine and the closing phenylalanine or tryptophan. The D gene is left open where the match is weak. Not every row has a clone size; where given, it reads once, few, many or a size class.

V gene	J gene	D gene	clone size	CDR3 protein	CDR3 DNA
TRBV7-9	TRBJ2-1	TRBD2	.	CASSLVAGRSHEQFF	TGTGCCAGCAGCTTAGTAGCGGGAAGGAGCCATGAGCAGTTCTTC
TRBV28	TRBJ1-2	TRBD1	.	CASSLGQGTYGYTF	TGTGCCAGCAGTTTAGGACAGGGAACCTATGGCTACACCTTC
TRBV27	TRBJ2-5	.	.	CASSRGGGLIETQYF	TGTGCCAGCAGTCGGGGCGGGGGCCTTATCGAGACCCAGTACTTC
TRBV6-5	TRBJ2-7	.	.	CASSYSRQGSSYEQYF	TGTGCCAGCAGTTACTCTCGGCAGGGGAGCTCCTACGAGCAGTACTTC
TRBV10-3	TRBJ1-4	TRBD1	.	CAISRGTAASEKLFF	TGTGCCATCAGTCGCGGGACAGCAGCGAGTGAAAAACTGTTTTTT
TRBV29-1	TRBJ2-5	TRBD1	.	CSVWTGPPETQYF	TGCAGCGTTTGGACAGGGCCCCCAGAGACCCAGTACTTC
TRBV2	TRBJ2-3	TRBD2	once	CASNLGLAGSTDTQYF	TGTGCCAGCAACCTGGGACTAGCGGGAAGCACAGATACGCAGTATTTT
TRBV18	TRBJ2-7	.	.	CASSPSRDEQYF	TGTGCCAGCTCACCAAGCCGGGACGAGCAGTACTTC
TRBV11-2	TRBJ1-3	.	.	CASSLVRGKDGNTIYF	TGTGCCAGCAGCTTAGTCAGGGGTAAAGACGGAAACACCATATATTTT
TRBV5-5	TRBJ2-7	.	.	CASSLAGTYEQYF	TGTGCCAGCAGCTTGGCGGGGACCTACGAGCAGTACTTC
TRBV2	TRBJ2-5	TRBD2	.	CASSGTLAGGETQYF	TGTGCCAGCAGTGGGACACTAGCGGGAGGGGAGACCCAGTACTTC
TRBV6-5	TRBJ1-4	.	.	CASRIESTNEKLFF	TGTGCCAGCAGAATCGAATCAACTAATGAAAAACTGTTTTTT
TRBV14	TRBJ2-7	TRBD2	.	CASSQEGNSQTSGSKNEQYF	TGTGCCAGCAGCCAAGAGGGGAACAGCCAGACTAGCGGGAGTAAGAACGAGCAGTACTTC
TRBV7-3	TRBJ2-3	.	.	CASSLTAPPNTQYF	TGTGCCAGCAGCTTAACGGCGCCCCCGAATACGCAGTATTTT
TRBV10-3	TRBJ2-5	.	.	CAISDPNAQTSETQYF	TGTGCCATCAGTGACCCAAACGCACAGACGTCGGAGACCCAGTACTTC
TRBV28	TRBJ2-7	TRBD1	.	CASGLSGGSAGRWQYF	TGTGCCAGCGGTTTATCAGGGGGCTCGGCGGGGCGATGGCAGTACTTC
TRBV4-2	TRBJ2-1	TRBD2	.	CASSQDTSGRLLYNEQFF	TGTGCCAGCAGCCAAGATACTAGCGGGAGGCTCCTATACAATGAGCAGTTCTTC
TRBV19	TRBJ1-2	.	.	CASSNYRGNYGYTF	TGTGCCAGTAGTAATTATAGGGGGAACTATGGCTACACCTTC
TRBV5-1	TRBJ1-3	TRBD1	.	CASSLAGTGFGNTIYF	TGCGCCAGCAGCTTGGCCGGGACAGGGTTTGGAAACACCATATATTTT
TRBV2	TRBJ2-7	TRBD2	once	CASSGSSGRVYEQYF	TGTGCCAGCAGTGGTTCTAGCGGGAGGGTCTACGAGCAGTACTTC
TRBV28	TRBJ1-4	.	.	CASSFRGRPNEKLFF	TGTGCCAGCAGTTTTCGGGGGAGGCCTAATGAAAAACTGTTTTTT
TRBV5-1	TRBJ1-4	TRBD1	few	CASSTGTGNEKLFF	TGCGCCAGCAGCACCGGGACAGGGAATGAAAAACTGTTTTTT
TRBV28	TRBJ2-7	.	.	CASSLERGQQYF	TGTGCCAGCAGTCTTGAGAGGGGTCAGCAGTACTTC
TRBV9	TRBJ2-1	.	.	CASSVRVDAYNEQFF	TGTGCCAGCAGCGTAAGGGTGGACGCCTACAATGAGCAGTTCTTC
TRBV5-5	TRBJ1-1	.	.	CASSFTAGTEAFF	TGTGCCAGCAGCTTTACGGCTGGGACTGAAGCTTTCTTT